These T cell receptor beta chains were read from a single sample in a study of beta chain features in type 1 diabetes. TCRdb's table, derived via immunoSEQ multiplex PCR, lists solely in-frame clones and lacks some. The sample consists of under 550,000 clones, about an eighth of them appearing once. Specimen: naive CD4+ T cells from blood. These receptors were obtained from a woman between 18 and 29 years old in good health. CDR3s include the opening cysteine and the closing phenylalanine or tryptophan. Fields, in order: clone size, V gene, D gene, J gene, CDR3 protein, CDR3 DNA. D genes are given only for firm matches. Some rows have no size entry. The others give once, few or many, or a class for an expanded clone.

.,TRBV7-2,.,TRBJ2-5,CASSPGTVGGETQYF,TGTGCCAGCAGCCCCGGGACAGTGGGGGGAGAGACCCAGTACTTC
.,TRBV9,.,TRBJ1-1,CASSVGFRNTEAFF,TGTGCCAGCAGCGTAGGTTTCAGGAACACTGAAGCTTTCTTT
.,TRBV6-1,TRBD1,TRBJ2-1,CASRDRDRVYNEQFF,TGTGCCAGCAGAGACCGGGACAGGGTATACAATGAGCAGTTCTTC
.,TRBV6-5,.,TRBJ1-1,CASSYSGRKNTEAFF,TGTGCCAGCAGTTACTCGGGACGGAAAAACACTGAAGCTTTCTTT
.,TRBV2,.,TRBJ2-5,CASIRERTQYF,TGTGCCAGCATTCGGGAGAGGACCCAGTACTTC
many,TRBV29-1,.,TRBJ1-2,CSVNRGGYTF,TGCAGCGTTAATCGGGGAGGCTACACCTTC
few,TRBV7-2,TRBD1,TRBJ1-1,CASSSLDRGFTEAFF,TGTGCCAGCAGCTCCTTGGACAGGGGGTTCACTGAAGCTTTCTTT
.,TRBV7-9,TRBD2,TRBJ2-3,CASSLGTSEDTQYF,TGTGCCAGCAGCTTAGGGACTAGCGAAGATACGCAGTATTTT
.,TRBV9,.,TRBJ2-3,CASSERVGLGTDTQYF,TGTGCCAGCAGCGAGAGGGTTGGCTTAGGCACAGATACGCAGTATTTT
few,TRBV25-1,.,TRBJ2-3,CASSDVGTDTQYF,TGTGCCAGCAGTGACGTGGGCACAGATACGCAGTATTTT
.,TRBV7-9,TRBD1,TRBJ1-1,CASATGMVRAEAFF,TGTGCCAGCGCGACAGGGATGGTTCGCGCTGAAGCTTTCTTT
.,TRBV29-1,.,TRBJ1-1,CSVKGNTEAFF,TGCAGCGTTAAAGGAAACACTGAAGCTTTCTTT
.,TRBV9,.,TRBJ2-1,CASSGPGVLKEQFF,TGTGCCAGCAGCGGCCCTGGAGTTCTGAAAGAGCAGTTCTTC
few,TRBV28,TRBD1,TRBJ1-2,CASSLVGTAYGYTF,TGTGCCAGTTCCCTAGTTGGGACAGCCTATGGCTACACCTTC
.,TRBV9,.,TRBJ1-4,CASSPSPKTANEKLFF,TGTGCCAGCAGCCCAAGTCCCAAGACAGCGAATGAAAAACTGTTTTTT
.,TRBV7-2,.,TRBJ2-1,CASSFGPRLGGNEQFF,TGTGCCAGCAGCTTCGGGCCGCGACTAGGGGGGAATGAGCAGTTCTTC
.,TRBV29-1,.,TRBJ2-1,CSVEEGVRGSYYNEQFF,TGCAGCGTTGAAGAGGGAGTTCGCGGCAGTTACTACAATGAGCAGTTCTTC
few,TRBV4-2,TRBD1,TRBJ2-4,CASSPDPAGGTKNIQYF,TGTGCCAGCAGCCCGGACCCAGCAGGGGGCACCAAAAACATTCAGTACTTC
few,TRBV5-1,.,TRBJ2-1,CASRRVMTEYNEQFF,TGCGCCAGCAGGAGGGTTATGACGGAGTACAATGAGCAGTTCTTC
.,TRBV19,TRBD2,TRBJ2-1,CASRSGRSYNEQFF,TGTGCCAGTAGGAGCGGGAGGTCCTACAATGAGCAGTTCTTC
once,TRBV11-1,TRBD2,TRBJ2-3,CASSLTSGRSDTQYF,TGTGCCAGCAGTTTGACTAGCGGGAGATCAGATACGCAGTATTTT
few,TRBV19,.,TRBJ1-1,CASSRGSPEAFF,TGTGCCAGTAGTAGGGGATCCCCTGAAGCTTTCTTT
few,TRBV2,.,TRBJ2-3,CASSQGSSTDTQYF,TGTGCCAGCAGTCAGGGTTCTAGCACAGATACGCAGTATTTT
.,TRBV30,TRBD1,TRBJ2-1,CAWSAGTGRAGEQFF,TGTGCCTGGAGCGCCGGGACAGGGAGAGCAGGTGAGCAGTTCTTC
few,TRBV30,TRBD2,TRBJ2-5,CAWSASGSQTQYF,TGTGCCTGGAGTGCTAGCGGGAGCCAGACCCAGTACTTC
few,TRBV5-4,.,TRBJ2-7,CASSLVGTYEQYF,TGTGCCAGCAGCCTGGTGGGGACCTACGAGCAGTACTTC
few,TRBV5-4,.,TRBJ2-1,CASSLGRGSVTEQFF,TGTGCCAGCAGCCTCGGCAGGGGTTCCGTAACTGAGCAGTTCTTC
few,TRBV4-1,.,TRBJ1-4,CASSQTGWGREKLFF,TGCGCCAGCAGCCAAACAGGGTGGGGGCGTGAAAAACTGTTTTTT
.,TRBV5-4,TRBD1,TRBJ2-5,CASAASGGRETQYF,TGTGCCAGCGCGGCATCAGGGGGCAGGGAGACCCAGTACTTC
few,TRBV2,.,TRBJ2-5,CASSGVNGETQYF,TGTGCCAGCAGTGGGGTCAATGGAGAGACCCAGTACTTC
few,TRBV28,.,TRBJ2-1,CASSFRQVYNEQFF,TGTGCCAGCAGTTTCAGGCAGGTCTACAATGAGCAGTTCTTC
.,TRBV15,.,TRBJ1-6,CATSTDSHSPLHF,TGTGCCACCAGCACCGACTCCCATTCACCCCTCCACTTT
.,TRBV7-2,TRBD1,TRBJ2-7,CASRTGAYEQYF,TGTGCCAGCAGGACAGGGGCCTACGAGCAGTACTTC
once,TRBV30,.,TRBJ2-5,CAWRYRGAKRETQYF,TGTGCCTGGAGATATCGGGGGGCCAAAAGGGAGACCCAGTACTTC
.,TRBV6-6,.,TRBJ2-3,CASSYGTRSTDTQYF,TGTGCCAGCAGTTATGGCACACGAAGCACAGATACGCAGTATTTT